This T cell receptor (beta chain) derives from a study of T cell changes during pregnancy in multiple sclerosis. This CDR3 contains 15 residues. Losses at the gene ends were 2 bases for V and 4 bases for J; bases not matched to a gene: 5. CDR1 SNHLY and CDR2 FYNNEI come from the germline V gene. Measured with immunoSEQ multiplex PCR; TCRdb has only the in-frame clones, and not every one. The data show 15,000 to 25,000 clones, with roughly nine tenths seen just once and 6.5% to 8.5% held by the top ten. V usage is TRBV2 and J usage is TRBJ2-3; 8 bases match TRBD1. This sequence was found in a female donor in good health, enrolled as a control in a pregnancy study. This material consisted of CD8+ T cells from peripheral blood mononuclear cells, taken in the third trimester of pregnancy. The CDR3 nucleotides read TGTGCCAGCAGTGAATGGACAGGGAGTCCAGATACGCAGTATTTT. This sequence encodes CASSEWTGSPDTQYF. Full variable domain (remainder filled in from reference TRBV2 and TRBJ2-3): EPEVTQTPSHQVTQMGQEVILRCVPISNHLYFYWYRQILGQKVEFLVSFYNNEISEKSEIFDDQFSVERPDGSNFTLKIRSTKLEDSAMYFCASSEWTGSPDTQYFGPGTRLTVL.